This T cell receptor beta chain was identified during a study of prognosis after radiotherapy for stage I lung cancer. TCR beta CDR3 amplification from genomic DNA was performed by two-round multiplex PCR. Used in first-round PCR were primers specific to each TRBV and TRBJ gene. In TCRdb, the multiplex PCR reads were re-called with MiXCR into one record per CDR3 protein. Of over 10,000 distinct CDR3 sequences detected, roughly 50% appear once; the ten largest clones hold about 30%. The CDR3 covers 14 residues. In germline, CDR1 is GTSNPN, CDR2 SVGIG (reference sequence). The V gene end was trimmed by 1 base and the J gene end by 5 bases; junction bases not matched to a gene: 1. In this sample, this clonotype is medium-sized (0.01 to 0.1%).

The receptor was isolated from a donor aged 50 or older with non-small cell lung cancer. Sample: PBMCs, taken before or after stereotactic body radiation therapy (not recorded which). The chain employs TRBV30 and TRBJ1-6; TRBD1 matches 8 bases. This chain's CDR3 is CAWSGGQDNSPLHF. Written as DNA, the CDR3 is TGTGCCTGGAGTGGGGGACAGGATAATTCACCCCTCCACTTT.